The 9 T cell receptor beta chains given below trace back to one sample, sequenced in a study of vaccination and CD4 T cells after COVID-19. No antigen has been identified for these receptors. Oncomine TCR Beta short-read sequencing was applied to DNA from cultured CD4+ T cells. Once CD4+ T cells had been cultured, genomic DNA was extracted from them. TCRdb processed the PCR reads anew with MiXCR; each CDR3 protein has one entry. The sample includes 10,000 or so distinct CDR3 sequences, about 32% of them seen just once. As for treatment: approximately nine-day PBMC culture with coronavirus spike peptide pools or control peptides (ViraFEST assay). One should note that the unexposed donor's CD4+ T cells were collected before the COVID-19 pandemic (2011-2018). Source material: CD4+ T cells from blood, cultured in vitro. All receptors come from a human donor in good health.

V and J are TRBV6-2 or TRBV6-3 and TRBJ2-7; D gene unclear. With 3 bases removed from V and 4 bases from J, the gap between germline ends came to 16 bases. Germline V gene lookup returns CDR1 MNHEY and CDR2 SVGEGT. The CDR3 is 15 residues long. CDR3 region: CASSYHPGQGYEQYF. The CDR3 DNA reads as TGTGCCAGCAGTTATCATCCGGGCCAAGGGTACGAGCAGTACTTC.

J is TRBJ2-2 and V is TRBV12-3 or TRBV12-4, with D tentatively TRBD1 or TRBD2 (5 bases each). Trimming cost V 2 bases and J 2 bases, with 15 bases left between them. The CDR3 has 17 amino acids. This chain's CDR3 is CASSLRFGTFNTGELFF. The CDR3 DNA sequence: TGTGCCAGCAGTTTAAGGTTTGGGACCTTCAACACCGGGGAGCTGTTTTTT.

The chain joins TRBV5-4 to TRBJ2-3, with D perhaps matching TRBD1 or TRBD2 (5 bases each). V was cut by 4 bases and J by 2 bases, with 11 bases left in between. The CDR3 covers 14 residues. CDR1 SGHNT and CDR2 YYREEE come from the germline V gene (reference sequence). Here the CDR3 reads CASSQGPPTDTQYF. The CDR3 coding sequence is TGTGCCAGCAGCCAGGGACCGCCCACAGATACGCAGTATTTT.

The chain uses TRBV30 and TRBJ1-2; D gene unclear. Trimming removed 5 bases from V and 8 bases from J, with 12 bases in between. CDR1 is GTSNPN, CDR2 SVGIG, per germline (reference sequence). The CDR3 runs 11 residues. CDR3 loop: CAWAWGGGYTF. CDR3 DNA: TGTGCCTGGGCGTGGGGTGGAGGCTACACCTTC. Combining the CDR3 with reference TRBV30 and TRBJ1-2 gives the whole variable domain SQTIHQWPATLVQPVGSPLSLECTVEGTSNPNLYWYRQAAGRGLQLLFYSVGIGQISSEVPQNLSASRPQDRQFILSSKKLLLSDSGFYLCAWAWGGGYTFGSGTRLTVV.

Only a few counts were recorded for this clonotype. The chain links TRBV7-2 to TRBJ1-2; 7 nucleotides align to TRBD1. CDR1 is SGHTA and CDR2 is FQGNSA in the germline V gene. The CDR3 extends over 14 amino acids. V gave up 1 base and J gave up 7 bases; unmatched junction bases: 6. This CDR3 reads CASSLDWTGRGYTF. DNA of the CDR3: TGTGCCAGCAGCTTAGATTGGACAGGTCGTGGCTACACCTTC.

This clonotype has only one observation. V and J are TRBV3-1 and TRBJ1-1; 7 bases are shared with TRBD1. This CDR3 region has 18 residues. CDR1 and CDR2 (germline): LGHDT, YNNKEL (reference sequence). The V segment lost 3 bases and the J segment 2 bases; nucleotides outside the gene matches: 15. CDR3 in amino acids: CASSQAEGGSGANTEAFF. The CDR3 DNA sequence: TGTGCCAGCAGCCAGGCGGAAGGGGGCTCCGGGGCTAACACTGAAGCTTTCTTT.

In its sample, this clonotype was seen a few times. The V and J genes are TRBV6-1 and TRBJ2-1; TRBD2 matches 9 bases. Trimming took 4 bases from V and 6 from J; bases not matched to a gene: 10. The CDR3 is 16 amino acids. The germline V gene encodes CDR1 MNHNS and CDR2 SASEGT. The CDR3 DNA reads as TGTGCCAGCAGTGTCCTACCGGGACTAGCAGTCAATGAGCAGTTCTTC. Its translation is CASSVLPGLAVNEQFF.

DNA of the CDR3: TGTGCCAGCAGTTTAACGTCGCTGGGACAGGGGGAGGAGACCCAGTACTTC. This gives the protein CASSLTSLGQGEETQYF. The chain uses TRBV28 and TRBJ2-5, with 11 bases matching TRBD1. The V segment lost 2 bases and the J segment 5 bases; nucleotides outside the gene matches: 10. CDR3 length equals 17 residues. CDR1 is MDHEN and CDR2 is SYDVKM in the germline V gene.

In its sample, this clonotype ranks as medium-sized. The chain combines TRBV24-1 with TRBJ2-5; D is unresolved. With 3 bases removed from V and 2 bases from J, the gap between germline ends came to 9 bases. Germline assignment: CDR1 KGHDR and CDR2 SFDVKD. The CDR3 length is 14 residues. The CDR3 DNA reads TGTGCCACCAGTGATAGTAGGATTCAAGAGACCCAGTACTTC. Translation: CATSDSRIQETQYF.